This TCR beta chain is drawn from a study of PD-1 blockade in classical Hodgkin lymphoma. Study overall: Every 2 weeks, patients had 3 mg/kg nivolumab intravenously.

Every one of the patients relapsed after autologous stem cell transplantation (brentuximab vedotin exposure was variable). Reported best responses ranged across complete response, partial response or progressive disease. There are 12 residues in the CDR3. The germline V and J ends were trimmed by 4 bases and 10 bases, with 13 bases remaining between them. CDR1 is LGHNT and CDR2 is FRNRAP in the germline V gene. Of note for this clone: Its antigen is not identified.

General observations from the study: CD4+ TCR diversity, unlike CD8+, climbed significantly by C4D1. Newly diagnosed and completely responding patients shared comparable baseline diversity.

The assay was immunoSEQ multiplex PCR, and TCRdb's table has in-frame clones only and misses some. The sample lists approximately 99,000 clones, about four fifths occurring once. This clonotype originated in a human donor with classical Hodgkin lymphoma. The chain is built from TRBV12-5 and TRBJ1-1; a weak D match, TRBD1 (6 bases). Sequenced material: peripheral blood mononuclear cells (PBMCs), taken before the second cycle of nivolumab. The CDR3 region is CASGWGADAAFF. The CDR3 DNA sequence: TGTGCTAGTGGTTGGGGGGCGGATGCAGCTTTCTTT. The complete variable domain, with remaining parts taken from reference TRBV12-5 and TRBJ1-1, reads DARVTQTPRHKVTEMGQEVTMRCQPILGHNTVFWYRQTMMQGLELLAYFRNRAPLDDSGMPKDRFSAEMPDATLATLKIQPSEPRDSAVYFCASGWGADAAFFGQGTRLTVV.